A single sample gave rise to the 30 T cell receptor beta chains below, sequenced in a study of T-cell reconstitution after alpha-beta-depleted transplantation in children. A TCRbeta library incorporating unique molecular identifiers was prepared. TCRdb re-analysed the PCR reads in MiXCR, keeping a single row per CDR3 protein. The data show approximately 97,000 distinct CDR3 sequences, approximately 6% seen once. The sequences come from PBMCs, mostly from graft donor cells, collected 60 days after TCRalphabeta/CD19-depleted stem cell transplant. These receptors originate from a female patient aged 2-9 years who had a stem cell transplant for Fanconi anemia, so the T cells may come from the graft donor.

This clonotype has at least ten counts. Here the CDR3 DNA reads TGTGCCAGCAGCCAGCAAATGCCTGGAAACACCATATATTTT. It encodes CASSQQMPGNTIYF. The chain joins TRBV3-1 to TRBJ1-3; no firm D call. CDR1 LGHDT and CDR2 YNNKEL come from the germline V gene (reference sequence). The CDR3 runs 14 residues. The V and J ends lost 3 bases and 2 bases respectively, with 8 bases between them.

V is TRBV2 and J is TRBJ2-7; weak D call: TRBD2 (5 bases). The germline V and J ends were trimmed by 1 base and 2 bases, with 12 bases remaining between them. Germline CDR1 reads SNHLY; CDR2 reads FYNNEI. This CDR3 has 15 residues. Here the CDR3 DNA reads TGTGCCAGCAGTGAAGGTCTCCGGGGAACCTACGAGCAGTACTTC. It is translated as CASSEGLRGTYEQYF.

The table lists this clonotype with many counts. The chain is built from TRBV5-1 and TRBJ1-1; D remains unclear. Between the trimmed V and J ends, which lost 0 bases and 1 base, there was a span of 7 bases. The germline gives CDR1 SGHRS, CDR2 YFSETQ. This CDR3 region has 14 residues. This CDR3 is CASSLVPGNTEAFF. The CDR3 DNA follows: TGCGCCAGCAGCTTGGTTCCAGGGAACACTGAAGCTTTCTTT.

This clonotype was counted at least ten times. This chain joins TRBV2 and TRBJ2-2; weak D call: TRBD1 (5 bases). Germline V gene data show CDR1 as SNHLY and CDR2 as FYNNEI. V was trimmed by 7 bases and J by 4 bases, leaving 13 bases between them. This CDR3 contains 14 residues. The DNA of the CDR3 is TGTGCCAGCACCAGGGTGGGGCCCACCGGGGAGCTGTTTTTT. The encoded protein is CASTRVGPTGELFF.

This clonotype was counted at least ten times. V gene TRBV20-1 combines with J gene TRBJ2-7; D possibly corresponds to TRBD1 (5 bases). Between the trimmed V and J ends, which lost 5 bases and 3 bases, there was a span of 17 bases. Looked up from germline, CDR1 is DFQATT and CDR2 is SNEGSKA (reference sequence). CDR3 length: 14 residues. The CDR3 region has the DNA TGCAGTGCTTTCTGGCCAGGGCCCCGCTACGAGCAGTACTTC. It is translated as CSAFWPGPRYEQYF.

In its sample, this clonotype was seen many times. The chain combines TRBV5-1 with TRBJ2-7; no definite D call. The V end was cut by 0 bases, the J end by 3 bases, with 10 bases between. Looked up from germline, CDR1 is SGHRS and CDR2 is YFSETQ. CDR3 length: 14 residues. The CDR3 reads CASSLAGRGYEQYF. CDR3 sequence (DNA): TGCGCCAGCAGCTTGGCCGGCAGAGGCTACGAGCAGTACTTC.

This clonotype turned up a few times. This chain links TRBV4-2 with TRBJ2-7; 9 bases map to TRBD1. The V segment lost 4 bases and the J segment 5 bases; nucleotides outside the gene matches: 9. The germline CDR1 and CDR2 sequences are LGHNA and YNFKEQ. The CDR3 length is 15 residues. CDR3 amino acids: CASSPRDRVNDEQYF. CDR3 DNA: TGTGCCAGCAGCCCCCGGGACAGGGTGAACGACGAGCAGTACTTC.

This clonotype was counted many times. The chain is built from TRBV27 and TRBJ2-3, with D perhaps TRBD2 (6 bases). Germline CDR1 and CDR2: MNHEY and SMNVEV (reference sequence). The CDR3 consists of 14 residues. The germline V and J ends were trimmed by 6 bases and 2 bases, with 12 bases remaining between them. CDR3 DNA: TGTGCCAGCAGCCCAGGAGGGATCACAGATACGCAGTATTTT. This codes for CASSPGGITDTQYF.

J is TRBJ1-5 and V is TRBV7-2, with D perhaps matching TRBD1 (5 bases). The germline V gene has CDR1 SGHTA and CDR2 FQGNSA. V dropped 5 bases and J dropped 1 base, with 9 bases sitting between them. This CDR3 contains 14 residues. The CDR3 DNA is TGTGCCAGCAGCCTTTGGGACAGCAATCAGCCCCAGCATTTT. This sequence encodes CASSLWDSNQPQHF.

This clonotype was seen repeatedly, ten times or more. DNA of the CDR3: TGTGCCAGCAGCCAAGCGTATACGCAGTATTTT. This sequence encodes CASSQAYTQYF. The V call is TRBV3-1, the J call TRBJ2-3; D is unresolved. Germline CDR1 reads LGHDT; CDR2 reads YNNKEL (reference sequence). The V and J ends lost 1 base and 7 bases respectively, with 3 bases between them. The CDR3 has 11 amino acids.

This clonotype was counted ten times or more. The rearrangement uses TRBV20-1 and TRBJ2-5, with 11 bases that match TRBD2. The germline gives CDR1 DFQATT, CDR2 SNEGSKA (reference sequence). The CDR3 length is 13 residues. V gave up 7 bases and J gave up 3 bases; unmatched junction bases: 4. This CDR3 reads CSVTSGGKETQYF. The CDR3 DNA is TGCAGTGTAACTAGCGGGGGCAAAGAGACCCAGTACTTC.

In this sample, this clonotype turned up many times. The chain combines TRBV4-2 with TRBJ2-1; tentative D call: TRBD2 (5 bases). The V end lost 2 bases, the J end lost 0 bases, and 14 bases lay between the germline ends. Germline CDR1 LGHNA, CDR2 YNFKEQ. The CDR3 sequence is 17 residues long. The DNA of the CDR3 is TGTGCCAGCAGCCAATCGTCCGGGATCCCCTCCTACAATGAGCAGTTCTTC. Its protein product is CASSQSSGIPSYNEQFF.

Turning to this clonotype: This sequence may be a read error, since a much larger clone differs from it by one base. CDR3 region: CGATDGGLAFF. For the CDR3, the DNA is TGCGGTGCCACTGACGGGGGTCTAGCTTTCTTT. V usage is TRBV20-1 and J usage is TRBJ1-1; possibly TRBD1 for D (5 bases). CDR3 size: 11 residues. Germline lookup yields CDR1 DFQATT and CDR2 SNEGSKA (reference sequence).

The table lists this clonotype with a few counts. The chain is built from TRBV21-1 and TRBJ1-1; TRBD1 was called by the table and not checked on the DNA. TRBV21-1 is designated a pseudogene. CDR3 size: 15 residues. CDR3 sequence reads: CASSKGTGSDTEAFF. CDR3 DNA sequence: TGTGCCAGCAGCAAAGGGACAGGGTCCGACACTGAAGCTTTCTTT.

This chain uses TRBV10-3 with TRBJ2-3; TRBD2 matches 10 bases. V dropped 7 bases and J dropped 2; count of bases not matched to a gene: 9. CDR3 length: 16 residues. Germline CDR1 reads ENHRY; CDR2 reads SYGVKD. In nucleotides, the CDR3 is TGTGCCATCAACGACCCACTAGCGGGGATCACAGATACGCAGTATTTT. This gives the protein CAINDPLAGITDTQYF.

This clonotype was recorded many times. The chain joins TRBV5-1 to TRBJ2-7, with TRBD2 identical over 8 bases. Trimming took 3 bases from V and 0 from J; bases not matched to a gene: 8. Germline V lookup: CDR1 SGHRS, CDR2 YFSETQ. This CDR3 region has 16 residues. This CDR3 reads CASSSTRTSGSYEQYF. CDR3 DNA sequence: TGCGCCAGCAGCTCAACCAGAACTAGCGGCTCCTACGAGCAGTACTTC.

This clonotype was seen repeatedly, ten times or more. Here the CDR3 reads CASSSQYLAADTQYF. The DNA for the CDR3 is TGTGCCAGCAGCTCACAATACCTAGCGGCAGATACGCAGTATTTT. The V gene is TRBV4-2, the J gene TRBJ2-3; 7 nucleotides match TRBD2. V was pared by 5 bases and J by 4 bases, with 9 bases of the junction left unmatched. CDR1 is LGHNA and CDR2 is YNFKEQ in the germline V gene. There are 15 residues in the CDR3.

At least ten counts were recorded for this clonotype. The rearrangement links TRBV9 to TRBJ2-7; tentative D call: TRBD1 (5 bases). Per the germline V gene, CDR1 is SGDLS and CDR2 is YYNGEE. This CDR3 has 14 residues. Trimming took off 0 bases at V and 2 bases at J, with 9 bases between the two ends. The chain's CDR3 is CASSVGSGPYEQYF. In nucleotides, the CDR3 is TGTGCCAGCAGCGTAGGCTCAGGGCCCTACGAGCAGTACTTC.

This clonotype was picked up many times. The chain uses TRBV2 and TRBJ2-2; D is perhaps TRBD1 (6 bases). In germline, CDR1 is SNHLY, CDR2 FYNNEI. V dropped 4 bases and J dropped 1 base, with 10 bases sitting between them. This CDR3 region has 15 residues. As DNA, the CDR3 is TGTGCCAGCAGTGTAGAGACAGGGAACACCGGGGAGCTGTTTTTT. This encodes CASSVETGNTGELFF.

There are a few counts of this clonotype. The chain links TRBV11-3 to TRBJ2-1, with a possible D match to TRBD2 (7 bases). V lost 4 bases and J 0 bases, leaving 13 bases between the germline ends. The germline V gene has CDR1 SGHNT and CDR2 YENEEA. This CDR3 region has 16 residues. The CDR3 sequence is CASSSGGLSSYNEQFF. CDR3 bases: TGTGCCAGCAGCTCCGGGGGGCTCAGCTCCTACAATGAGCAGTTCTTC.

This clonotype showed up just a few times. The chain recombines TRBV28 with TRBJ2-3; possible D gene TRBD2, 5 bases. The germline CDR1 and CDR2 sequences are MDHEN and SYDVKM. The CDR3 covers 14 residues. Trimming removed 6 bases from V and 2 bases from J, with 12 bases in between. Here the CDR3 reads CASSLSATTDTQYF. The CDR3, as DNA: TGTGCCAGCAGCCTTAGCGCGACCACAGATACGCAGTATTTT.

Ten or more counts support this clonotype. This chain uses TRBV6-2 or TRBV6-3 with TRBJ1-1; 7 bases line up with TRBD1. Germline V gene sequence: CDR1 MNHEY, CDR2 SVGEGT. This CDR3 spans 15 amino acids. The V and J ends lost 0 bases and 3 bases, in that order; junction bases with no gene match: 4. The CDR3 DNA sequence: TGTGCCAGCAGTTACTCCCCCAGGGGGGACACTGAAGCTTTCTTT. Its protein is CASSYSPRGDTEAFF.

This clonotype occurred many times. The CDR3 bases are TGTGCCAGCAGTCTTCTTCCGGGACTAGCGAAGCATGAGCAGTTCTTC. It is translated as CASSLLPGLAKHEQFF. The chain recombines TRBV27 with TRBJ2-1; 10 bases map to TRBD2. CDR3 size: 16 residues. Germline values: CDR1 MNHEY, CDR2 SMNVEV (reference sequence). V gave up 5 bases and J gave up 8 bases; unmatched junction bases: 12.

In its sample, this clonotype was seen many times. The V call is TRBV18, the J call TRBJ2-3; 10 bases line up with TRBD2. The CDR3 is 14 amino acids. V was clipped by 3 bases and J by 7 bases; unmatched bases: 4. CDR1 and CDR2 (germline): KGHSH, LQKENI. This CDR3 reads CASSPSGRAHTQYF. The CDR3 DNA follows: TGTGCCAGCTCACCCAGCGGGAGGGCCCATACGCAGTATTTT.

The sample holds many counts of this clonotype. The CDR3 coding sequence is TGTGCCACCGGACTAGATGATAAAAATGAGCAGTTCTTC. The encoded protein is CATGLDDKNEQFF. The gene calls are TRBV3-1 and TRBJ2-1; 7 bases are a match to TRBD2. Germline loops: CDR1 LGHDT, CDR2 YNNKEL (reference sequence). The V and J ends lost 10 bases and 7 bases, in that order; junction bases with no gene match: 10. This CDR3 comprises 13 residues.

This clonotype was seen ten or more times. The CDR3 DNA reads as TGCAGCGTTGGGGACCCAAGGGGTCACAATGAGCAGTTCTTC. Residues: CSVGDPRGHNEQFF. The chain couples TRBV29-1 to TRBJ2-1, with D perhaps TRBD1 or TRBD2 (5 bases each). CDR1 SQVTM and CDR2 ANQGSEA come from the germline V gene. The CDR3 runs 14 residues. The V and J ends lost 4 bases and 5 bases respectively, with 15 bases between them.

This clonotype was counted ten times or more. The chain joins TRBV10-3 to TRBJ2-7; 8 bases align to TRBD1. Germline assignment: CDR1 ENHRY and CDR2 SYGVKD. The trim removed 2 bases at V and 2 bases at J, leaving 8 bases unmatched. The CDR3 is made up of 16 amino acids. CDR3 loop: CAISEGQGSIPYEQYF. The CDR3 region has the DNA TGTGCCATCAGTGAGGGACAGGGAAGTATACCCTACGAGCAGTACTTC.

In this sample, this clonotype turned up many times. The chain employs TRBV12-3 or TRBV12-4 and TRBJ2-7; D gene uncertain. With 4 bases removed from V and 1 base from J, the gap between germline ends came to 14 bases. The CDR3 length is 15 residues. The CDR3 loop reads CASSSPTTYSYEQYF. Here the CDR3 DNA reads TGTGCCAGCAGTTCCCCCACTACCTATTCCTACGAGCAGTACTTC.

The V call is TRBV3-1, the J call TRBJ1-4, with D hard to call. V was pared by 1 base and J by 7 bases, with 13 bases between. CDR1 and CDR2 from the germline V gene are LGHDT and YNNKEL (reference sequence). This CDR3 is built from 15 residues. As DNA, the CDR3 is TGTGCCAGCAGCCAAGTTAAGGGCGTCGGTGAAAAACTGTTTTTT. This gives the protein CASSQVKGVGEKLFF.

The V call is TRBV25-1, the J call TRBJ2-5; 9 bases match TRBD1. The CDR3 consists of 13 residues. V trimming: 2 bases; J trimming: 7 bases; junction bases outside the gene matches: 2. Germline CDR1 reads MGHDK; CDR2 reads SYGVNS. The CDR3 protein is CASSEDRGWTQYF. The CDR3 DNA reads as TGTGCCAGCAGTGAAGACAGGGGGTGGACCCAGTACTTC.